One sample yielded the 22 T cell receptor beta chains listed below, sequenced in a study of PD-1 blockade in mismatch repair-deficient tumors. Assay: immunoSEQ multiplex PCR; the TCRdb copy retains only in-frame clones and omits some. The table lists about 34,000 clones, roughly 80% of them singletons, with 3% to 3.5% in the top ten. The sample consisted of PBMCs, taken 6 weeks after starting pembrolizumab. The receptors stem from an adult with mismatch repair-deficient cancer.

V is TRBV9 and J is TRBJ2-1; tentative D call: TRBD2 (6 bases). This CDR3 is built from 17 residues. Germline V lookup: CDR1 SGDLS, CDR2 YYNGEE. Between the trimmed V and J ends, which lost 0 bases and 4 bases, there was a span of 17 bases. The CDR3 DNA sequence: TGTGCCAGCAGCGTAGCTTGGGGAGCGGGTACGTACAATGAGCAGTTCTTC. Translating it yields CASSVAWGAGTYNEQFF.

This chain connects TRBV10-3 to TRBJ2-1; TRBD2 matches 9 bases. The length of the CDR3 is 17 residues. J was trimmed by 3 bases and V by 0 bases; bases with no gene match: 6. Germline-derived CDR1 and CDR2 are ENHRY and SYGVKD. In DNA form, the CDR3 reads TGTGCCATCAGTGAGTCGAAGGCTAGCGGGGACTACAATGAGCAGTTCTTC. Translated, it gives CAISESKASGDYNEQFF.

This clone was found once. The gene calls are TRBV19 and TRBJ1-1; TRBD1 agrees at 8 bases. Trimming removed 0 bases from V and 0 bases from J; junction bases left unmatched: 12. Germline values: CDR1 LNHDA, CDR2 SQIVND (reference sequence). The CDR3 totals 19 residues. CDR3 residues: CASSIDGRGLASMNTEAFF. CDR3 sequence (DNA): TGTGCCAGTAGTATAGATGGCAGGGGGCTGGCGAGTATGAACACTGAAGCTTTCTTT.

This chain uses TRBV5-1 with TRBJ2-1; 8 bases match TRBD2. The CDR3 has 15 residues. CDR1 is SGHRS and CDR2 is YFSETQ in the germline V gene. Trimming removed 5 bases from V and 8 bases from J; junction bases left unmatched: 12. CDR3 DNA sequence: TGCGCCAGCAGGGTCGGAGCGGGAGTGGTCCATGAGCAGTTCTTC. Translating gives CASRVGAGVVHEQFF.

This sequence joins TRBV5-1 and TRBJ2-7; 11 bases line up with TRBD2. CDR1 is SGHRS, CDR2 YFSETQ, per germline. V lost 6 bases to trimming and J lost 5 bases; unmatched junction nucleotides: 4. CDR3 length: 13 amino acids. This chain's CDR3 is CASTLAGGNEQYF. The CDR3 region has the DNA TGCGCCAGCACCTTAGCGGGAGGGAACGAGCAGTACTTC.

This chain uses TRBV18 with TRBJ1-3; maybe TRBD1 (6 bases). CDR1 is KGHSH and CDR2 is LQKENI in the germline V gene. V lost 3 bases, J lost 0 bases, and 12 bases lay in between. CDR3 length: 16 amino acids. CDR3 residues: CASSPATGPSGNTIYF. The CDR3 nucleotides are TGTGCCAGCTCACCCGCGACAGGCCCCTCTGGAAACACCATATATTTT.

In regard to this clone: The junction differs from germline at one of its ends, possibly a read error. The rearrangement links TRBV7-2 to TRBJ2-3; 7 positions match TRBD2. Per germline, CDR1 SGHTA and CDR2 FQGNSA. This CDR3 is 16 amino acids long. The CDR3 DNA follows: TGTGCAAGCAGCTTGTTGGGCGCGGGAGTTTCAGATACGCAGTATTTT. This encodes CASSLLGAGVSDTQYF. Full variable domain (remainder filled in from reference TRBV7-2 and TRBJ2-3): GAGVSQSPSNKVTEKGKDVELRCDPISGHTALYWYRQSLGQGLEFLIYFQGNSAPDKSGLPSDRFSAERTGGSVSTLTIQRTQQEDSAVYLCASSLLGAGVSDTQYFGPGTRLTVL.

The genes are TRBV9 and TRBJ2-2, with 9 bases that match TRBD1. The trim removed 0 bases at V and 6 bases at J, leaving 12 bases unmatched. Germline-derived CDR1 and CDR2 are SGDLS and YYNGEE. The CDR3 contains 18 residues. The CDR3 nucleotides read TGTGCCAGCAGCGTAGCTCAGGACAGGGGAATAGGGTCCGGGGAGCTGTTTTTT. Translated: CASSVAQDRGIGSGELFF.

This clone was recorded only once. J is TRBJ2-3 and V is TRBV27, with 7 bases that match TRBD2. This CDR3 is 15 amino acids long. Germline V gene lookup returns CDR1 MNHEY and CDR2 SMNVEV (reference sequence). V was clipped by 5 bases and J by 2 bases; unmatched bases: 7. CDR3 sequence (DNA): TGTGCCAGCAGTCCAAATGGACTAGTCACAGATACGCAGTATTTT. It encodes CASSPNGLVTDTQYF.

The V gene is TRBV18, the J gene TRBJ1-5; no firm D call. CDR1 is KGHSH and CDR2 is LQKENI in the germline V gene. The V end was cut by 2 bases, the J end by 0 bases, with 5 bases between. CDR3 length: 14 amino acids. The CDR3 nucleotides read TGTGCCAGCTCACCAGGGAGTAGCAATCAGCCCCAGCATTTT. This gives the protein CASSPGSSNQPQHF.

V gene TRBV5-1 combines with J gene TRBJ1-5; D gene uncertain. Germline V gives CDR1 SGHRS, CDR2 YFSETQ. The CDR3 has 15 residues. V gave up 1 base and J gave up 3 bases, with 11 bases separating them. In DNA form, the CDR3 reads TGCGCCAGCAGCTTGTCGTCAGGCAACAATCAGCCCCAGCATTTT. Its translation: CASSLSSGNNQPQHF.

The rearrangement uses TRBV14 and TRBJ2-1; 9 positions agree with TRBD2. The CDR3 totals 15 residues. CDR1 is SGHDN, CDR2 FVKESK, per germline. The trim removed 5 bases at V and 6 bases at J, leaving 8 bases unmatched. CDR3 residues: CASSSWTSAVNEQFF. The CDR3 coding sequence is TGTGCCAGCAGCTCTTGGACTAGCGCGGTCAATGAGCAGTTCTTC.

V is TRBV7-8 and J is TRBJ2-3; maybe TRBD2 (6 bases). The CDR3 has 15 amino acids. V was shortened by 5 bases and J by 4 bases, with 16 bases between the two germline ends. The V gene's germline CDR1 is SGHVS and CDR2 FQNEAQ. The CDR3: CASSPRLGKADTQYF. CDR3 DNA: TGTGCCAGCAGCCCCAGACTAGGAAAAGCAGATACGCAGTATTTT.

The chain employs TRBV6-1 and TRBJ2-7; D ambiguous. Germline values: CDR1 MNHNS, CDR2 SASEGT. Trimming took 8 bases from V and 3 from J, leaving 14 bases between them. The CDR3 length is 13 residues. CDR3 sequence reads: CASGQRRLYEQYF. The CDR3 nucleotides read TGTGCCAGCGGTCAGCGACGGCTCTACGAGCAGTACTTC.

This clone appeared a few times. The chain uses TRBV28 and TRBJ2-7; weak D call: TRBD1 (7 bases). Germline assignment: CDR1 MDHEN and CDR2 SYDVKM. Trimming cost V 1 base and J 1 base, with 14 bases left between them. The CDR3 consists of 16 residues. CDR3 nucleotides: TGTGCCAGCAGTTTATCTCTGCGGGACAGATCCTACGAGCAGTACTTC. Protein product: CASSLSLRDRSYEQYF.

By share of the sample, this clone is medium-sized. The chain employs TRBV15 and TRBJ1-5; 8 bases align to TRBD1. With 3 bases clipped from V and 7 bases from J, the junction kept 8 bases outside the gene matches. This CDR3 is 15 amino acids long. CDR1 LNHNV and CDR2 YYDKDF come from the germline V gene (reference sequence). CDR3 nucleotides: TGTGCCACCAGCAGCGCTCACAGGGGGGGGCAGCCCCAGCATTTT. Its protein is CATSSAHRGGQPQHF.

This chain connects TRBV6-5 to TRBJ2-7; D might be TRBD1 (6 bases). Trimming removed 0 bases at V and 6 bases at J, with 12 bases between. CDR1 MNHEY and CDR2 SVGAGI come from the germline V gene. The CDR3 has 14 amino acids. CDR3 sequence reads: CASSYSWQGFEQYF. The DNA for the CDR3 is TGTGCCAGCAGTTACTCGTGGCAGGGGTTCGAGCAGTACTTC.

The chain couples TRBV5-1 to TRBJ2-3; tentative D call: TRBD2 (5 bases). The CDR3 runs to 15 residues. Germline-derived CDR1 and CDR2 are SGHRS and YFSETQ. Trimming left V 1 base short and J 2 bases short, with 11 bases between. The CDR3 is CASSLIGENTDTQYF. CDR3 coding DNA: TGCGCCAGCAGCTTGATCGGGGAGAACACAGATACGCAGTATTTT.

The chain joins TRBV27 to TRBJ2-5; D ambiguous. The CDR3 covers 10 residues. Germline CDR1 reads MNHEY; CDR2 reads SMNVEV (reference sequence). Trimming took off 7 bases at V and 12 bases at J, with 12 bases between the two ends. The CDR3 DNA reads TGTGCCAGCACCGAGGTCCCGGAGTACTTC. It translates to CASTEVPEYF.

The chain joins TRBV12-5 to TRBJ2-1; D perhaps matches TRBD1 (5 bases). Germline V CDR1 and CDR2: LGHNT, FRNRAP. CDR3 size: 12 residues. V lost 6 bases to trimming and J lost 8 bases, with 11 bases between them. In DNA form, the CDR3 reads TGTGCTAGTGGGTCCAGGGCCTATGAGCAGTTCTTC. It is translated as CASGSRAYEQFF.

The CDR3 coding sequence is TGTGCCAGTAGTATCGGGAGGGCCTACGAGCAGTACTTC. It is translated as CASSIGRAYEQYF. V is TRBV19 and J is TRBJ2-7; TRBD2 matches 8 bases. The germline gives CDR1 LNHDA, CDR2 SQIVND (reference sequence). The CDR3 totals 13 residues. With V trimmed by 3 bases and J by 2 bases, 0 bases remained unmatched.

This clone was found once. The chain employs TRBV28 and TRBJ1-2, with TRBD1 matching 9 bases. The junction had 13 bases not matched to a gene; V was cut back by 4 bases and J by 4 bases. The CDR3 totals 17 residues. Germline CDR1 reads MDHEN; CDR2 reads SYDVKM. CDR3 region: CASSSPSPGTGIYGYTF. CDR3 sequence (DNA): TGTGCCAGCAGTTCCCCCTCGCCGGGGACAGGGATCTATGGCTACACCTTC.